A single sample is the source of the 5 T cell receptor beta chains below, sequenced in a study of glioma-infiltrating T cells. Amplification of TCR alpha and beta CDR3 regions from RNA used iRepertoire nested multiplex PCR. TCRdb fed the multiplex PCR reads into MiXCR, producing one record per CDR3 protein. In the table there are under 150,000 distinct CDR3 sequences, approximately 40% of which are singletons. Sequenced: glioma tissue, nonneoplastic brain tissue, or PBMCs (not recorded which). These receptor sequences come from a human donor with low-grade glioma or glioblastoma, undergoing nonglioma brain surgery, or in good health (not recorded which).

This clonotype was seen ten or more times. The V gene is TRBV7-2, the J gene TRBJ2-5; no clear D gene. There are 11 residues in the CDR3. Trimming pared 3 bases from V and 1 base from J, leaving 0 bases between. Germline-derived CDR1 and CDR2 are SGHTA and FQGNSA. The CDR3 loop is CASSFQETQYF. In DNA, the CDR3 is TGTGCCAGCAGCTTCCAAGAGACCCAGTACTTC.

This clonotype was observed a few times. V gene TRBV12-3 or TRBV12-4 combines with J gene TRBJ2-4; D gene ambiguous. Trimming stripped 1 base from V and 6 bases from J, with 7 bases between. The CDR3 extends over 13 amino acids. CDR3 in DNA: TGTGCCAGCAGTTTAGTTGTGGGAAACATTCAGTACTTC. This encodes CASSLVVGNIQYF.

CDR3 nucleotide sequence: TGTGCCAGCAGTTACACAGGATCGGACCAGCCCCAGCATTTT. Translated, it gives CASSYTGSDQPQHF. The rearrangement joins TRBV12-3 or TRBV12-4 to TRBJ1-5; D may be TRBD1 (5 bases). V gave up 4 bases and J gave up 7 bases, with 14 bases separating them. The CDR3 runs to 14 residues.

V and J are TRBV20-1 and TRBJ1-1; no clear D. V was clipped by 0 bases and J by 1 base, with 12 bases between them. The CDR3 is made up of 15 amino acids. Germline V lookup: CDR1 DFQATT, CDR2 SNEGSKA (reference sequence). As DNA, the CDR3 is TGCAGTGCTAGAGATCGAGGTCCGAGGAACACTGAAGCTTTCTTT. This encodes CSARDRGPRNTEAFF.

V is TRBV12-3 or TRBV12-4 and J is TRBJ2-7; the match to TRBD1 covers 7 bases. Trimming removed 7 bases from V and 2 bases from J; junction bases left unmatched: 8. There are 14 residues in the CDR3. As DNA, the CDR3 is TGTGCCAGCAAGTGGGACAGTCCCACCTACGAGCAGTACTTC. This translates into CASKWDSPTYEQYF.